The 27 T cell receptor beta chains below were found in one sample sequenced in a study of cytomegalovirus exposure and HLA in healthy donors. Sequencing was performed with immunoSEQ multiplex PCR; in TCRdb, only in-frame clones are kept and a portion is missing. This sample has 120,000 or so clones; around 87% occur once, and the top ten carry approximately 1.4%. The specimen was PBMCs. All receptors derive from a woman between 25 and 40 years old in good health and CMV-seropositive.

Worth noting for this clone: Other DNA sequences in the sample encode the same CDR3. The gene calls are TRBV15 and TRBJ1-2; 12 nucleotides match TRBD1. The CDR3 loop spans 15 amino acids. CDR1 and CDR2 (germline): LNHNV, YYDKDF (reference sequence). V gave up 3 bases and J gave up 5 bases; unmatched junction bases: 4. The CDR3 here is CATSSGTGGGYGYTF. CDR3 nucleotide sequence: TGTGCCACCAGCAGCGGGACAGGGGGCGGATATGGCTACACCTTC. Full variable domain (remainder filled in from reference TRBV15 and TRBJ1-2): DAMVIQNPRYQVTQFGKPVTLSCSQTLNHNVMYWYQQKSSQAPKLLFHYYDKDFNNEADTPDNFQSRRPNTSFCFLDIRSPGLGDTAMYLCATSSGTGGGYGYTFGSGTRLTVV.

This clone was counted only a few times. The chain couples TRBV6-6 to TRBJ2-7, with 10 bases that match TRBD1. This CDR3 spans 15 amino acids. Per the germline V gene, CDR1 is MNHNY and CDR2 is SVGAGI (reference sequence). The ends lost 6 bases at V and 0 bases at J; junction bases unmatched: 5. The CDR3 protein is CASRPGQGGSYEQYF. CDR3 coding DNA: TGTGCCAGCAGACCCGGACAGGGGGGCTCCTACGAGCAGTACTTC.

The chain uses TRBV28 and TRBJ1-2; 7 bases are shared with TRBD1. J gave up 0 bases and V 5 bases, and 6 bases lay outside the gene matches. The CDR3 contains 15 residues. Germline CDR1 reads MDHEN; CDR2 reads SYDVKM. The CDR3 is CASSLGTVANYGYTF. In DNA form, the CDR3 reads TGTGCCAGCAGTCTGGGGACAGTTGCTAACTATGGCTACACCTTC.

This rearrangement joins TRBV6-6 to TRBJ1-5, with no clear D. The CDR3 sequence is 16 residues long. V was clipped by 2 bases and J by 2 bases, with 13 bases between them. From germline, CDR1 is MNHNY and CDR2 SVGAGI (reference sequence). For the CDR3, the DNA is TGTGCCAGCAGTTACGAGTTGGGAGTGGGCAATCAGCCCCAGCATTTT. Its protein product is CASSYELGVGNQPQHF.

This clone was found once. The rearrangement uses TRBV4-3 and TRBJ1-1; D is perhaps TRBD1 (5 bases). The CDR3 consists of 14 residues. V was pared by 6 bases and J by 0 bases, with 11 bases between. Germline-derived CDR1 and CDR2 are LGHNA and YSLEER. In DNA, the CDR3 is TGCGCCAGCAGAAGACAGACTTTGAACACTGAAGCTTTCTTT. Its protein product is CASRRQTLNTEAFF.

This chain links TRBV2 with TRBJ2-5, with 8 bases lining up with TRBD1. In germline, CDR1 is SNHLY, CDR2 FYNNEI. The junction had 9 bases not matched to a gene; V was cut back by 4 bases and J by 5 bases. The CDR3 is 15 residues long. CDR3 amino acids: CASSGWTGSFETQYF. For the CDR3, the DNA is TGTGCCAGCAGTGGATGGACAGGGAGTTTTGAGACCCAGTACTTC.

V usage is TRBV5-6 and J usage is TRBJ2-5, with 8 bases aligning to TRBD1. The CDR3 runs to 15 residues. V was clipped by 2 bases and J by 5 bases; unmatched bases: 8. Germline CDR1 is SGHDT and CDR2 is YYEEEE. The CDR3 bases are TGTGCCAGCAGCTTCGGGACAGGCGCGGAGGAGACCCAGTACTTC. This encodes CASSFGTGAEETQYF.

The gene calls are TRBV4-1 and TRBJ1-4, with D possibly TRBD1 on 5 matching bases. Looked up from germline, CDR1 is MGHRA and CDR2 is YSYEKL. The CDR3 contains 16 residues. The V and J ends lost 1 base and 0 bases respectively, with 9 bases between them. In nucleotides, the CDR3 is TGCGCCAGCAGCCAAGGCGGACACACAACTAATGAAAAACTGTTTTTT. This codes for CASSQGGHTTNEKLFF.

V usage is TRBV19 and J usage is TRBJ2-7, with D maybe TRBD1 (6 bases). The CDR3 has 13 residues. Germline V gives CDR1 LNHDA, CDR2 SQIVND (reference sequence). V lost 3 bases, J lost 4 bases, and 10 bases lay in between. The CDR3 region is CASSIFQGYEQYF. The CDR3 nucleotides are TGTGCCAGTAGTATTTTCCAGGGGTACGAGCAGTACTTC.

The CDR3 is CASSLGGGGGQPQHF. In DNA form, the CDR3 reads TGTGCCAGCAGCTTAGGAGGGGGCGGCGGTCAGCCCCAGCATTTT. V usage is TRBV7-6 and J usage is TRBJ1-5, with 7 positions matching TRBD1. CDR3 length: 15 amino acids. Germline trimming cut 1 base from V and 6 bases from J; bases unmatched to any gene: 6. Germline V gives CDR1 SGHVS, CDR2 FNYEAQ. The variable domain in full, with the rest retrieved from reference TRBV7-6 and TRBJ1-5, is GAGVSQSPRYKVTKRGQDVALRCDPISGHVSLYWYRQALGQGPEFLTYFNYEAQQDKSGLPNDRFSAERPEGSISTLTIQRTEQRDSAMYRCASSLGGGGGQPQHFGDGTRLSIL.

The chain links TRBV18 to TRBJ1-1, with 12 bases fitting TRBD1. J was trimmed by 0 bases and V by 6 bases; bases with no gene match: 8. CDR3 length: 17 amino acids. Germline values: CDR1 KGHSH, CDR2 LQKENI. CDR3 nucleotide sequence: TGTGCCAGCTCCGGAGGGGGACAGGGGGCCATGAACACTGAAGCTTTCTTT. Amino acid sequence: CASSGGGQGAMNTEAFF.

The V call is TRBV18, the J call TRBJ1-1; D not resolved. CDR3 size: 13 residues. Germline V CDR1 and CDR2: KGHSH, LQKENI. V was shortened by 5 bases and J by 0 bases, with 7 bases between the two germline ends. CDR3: CASSIQVNTEAFF. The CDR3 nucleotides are TGTGCCAGCTCAATTCAGGTGAACACTGAAGCTTTCTTT. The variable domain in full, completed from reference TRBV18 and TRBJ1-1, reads NAGVMQNPRHLVRRRGQEARLRCSPMKGHSHVYWYRQLPEEGLKFMVYLQKENIIDESGMPKERFSAEFPKEGPSILRIQQVVRGDSAAYFCASSIQVNTEAFFGQGTRLTVV.

CDR3 nucleotide sequence: TGTGCCACCAGCGGTTCGAGTGGGAGGGGTAAAAACATTCAGTACTTC. Translating gives CATSGSSGRGKNIQYF. The chain combines TRBV15 with TRBJ2-4, with 7 nucleotides matching TRBD2. The CDR3 is 16 residues long. Germline assignment: CDR1 LNHNV and CDR2 YYDKDF (reference sequence). The ends lost 5 bases at V and 4 bases at J; junction bases unmatched: 11.

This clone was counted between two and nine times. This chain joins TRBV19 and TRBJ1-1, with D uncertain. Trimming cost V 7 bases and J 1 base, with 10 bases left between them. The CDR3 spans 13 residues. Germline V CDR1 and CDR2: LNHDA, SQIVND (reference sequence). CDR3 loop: CASTHRQNTEAFF. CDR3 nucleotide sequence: TGTGCCAGTACCCACAGACAGAACACTGAAGCTTTCTTT.

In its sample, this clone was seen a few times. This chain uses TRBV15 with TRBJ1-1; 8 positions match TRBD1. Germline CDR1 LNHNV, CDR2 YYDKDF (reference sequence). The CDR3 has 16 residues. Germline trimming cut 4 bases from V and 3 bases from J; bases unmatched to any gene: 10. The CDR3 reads CATSIVFGTGDTEAFF. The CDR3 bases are TGTGCCACCAGCATAGTATTCGGGACAGGCGACACTGAAGCTTTCTTT.

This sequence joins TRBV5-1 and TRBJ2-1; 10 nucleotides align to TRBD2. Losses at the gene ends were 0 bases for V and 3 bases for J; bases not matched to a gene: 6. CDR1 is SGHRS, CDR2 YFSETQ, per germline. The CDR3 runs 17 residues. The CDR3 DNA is TGCGCCAGCAGCTTGGTCCCTTCTAGCGGGAGCTACAATGAGCAGTTCTTC. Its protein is CASSLVPSSGSYNEQFF.

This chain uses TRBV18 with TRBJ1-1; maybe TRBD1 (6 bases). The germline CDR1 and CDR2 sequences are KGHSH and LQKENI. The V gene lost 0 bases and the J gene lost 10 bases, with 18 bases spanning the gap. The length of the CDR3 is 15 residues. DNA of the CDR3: TGTGCCAGCTCACCACCGCAGGGGCTCCCAACGCGAGCTTTCTTT. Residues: CASSPPQGLPTRAFF.

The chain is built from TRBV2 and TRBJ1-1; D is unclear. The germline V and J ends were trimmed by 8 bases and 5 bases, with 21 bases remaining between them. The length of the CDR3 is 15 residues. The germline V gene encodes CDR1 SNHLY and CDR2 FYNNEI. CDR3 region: CASRPQTVIGTEAFF. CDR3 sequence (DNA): TGTGCCAGCCGCCCCCAGACTGTGATTGGTACTGAAGCTTTCTTT.

The CDR3 region is CASSPTGGASYGYTF. Here the CDR3 DNA reads TGTGCCAGCAGTCCAACAGGGGGCGCGAGCTATGGCTACACCTTC. This chain uses TRBV27 with TRBJ1-2, with 9 bases aligning to TRBD1. Germline V CDR1 and CDR2: MNHEY, SMNVEV (reference sequence). The CDR3 contains 15 residues. V dropped 5 bases and J dropped 4; count of bases not matched to a gene: 8.

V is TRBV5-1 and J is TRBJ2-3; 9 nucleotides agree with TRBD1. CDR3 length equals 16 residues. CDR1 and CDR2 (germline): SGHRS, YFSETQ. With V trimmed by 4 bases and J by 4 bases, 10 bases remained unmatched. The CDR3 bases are TGCGCCAGCAGCCCAACGGGACAGGGAGGTGCAGATACGCAGTATTTT. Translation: CASSPTGQGGADTQYF.

CDR3 amino acids: CASSEGVIGNTIYF. In DNA, the CDR3 is TGCGCCAGCAGCGAAGGGGTTATCGGAAACACCATATATTTT. The chain combines TRBV5-1 with TRBJ1-3; perhaps TRBD1 as D (5 bases). V was pared by 4 bases and J by 4 bases, with 12 bases between. The germline V gene has CDR1 SGHRS and CDR2 YFSETQ. The CDR3 is 14 residues long. Together with reference TRBV5-1 and TRBJ1-3, the CDR3 gives the full variable domain: KAGVTQTPRYLIKTRGQQVTLSCSPISGHRSVSWYQQTPGQGLQFLFEYFSETQRNKGNFPGRFSGRQFSNSRSEMNVSTLELGDSALYLCASSEGVIGNTIYFGEGSWLTVV.

The CDR3 DNA reads TGCAGCGTTGGCGGGACAGATTACCTTTATGGCTACACCTTC. It translates to CSVGGTDYLYGYTF. The J gene is TRBJ1-2, the V gene TRBV29-1; TRBD1 matches 7 bases. V was clipped by 4 bases and J by 5 bases; unmatched bases: 10. The germline gives CDR1 SQVTM, CDR2 ANQGSEA. This CDR3 has 14 amino acids.

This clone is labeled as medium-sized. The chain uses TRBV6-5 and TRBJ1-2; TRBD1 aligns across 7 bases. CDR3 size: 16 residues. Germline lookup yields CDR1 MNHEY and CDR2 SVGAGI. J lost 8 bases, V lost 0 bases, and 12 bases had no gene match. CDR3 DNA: TGTGCCAGCAGTTACTCCGGGTCGACAGGGATGGGCGGCTACACCTTC. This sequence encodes CASSYSGSTGMGGYTF.

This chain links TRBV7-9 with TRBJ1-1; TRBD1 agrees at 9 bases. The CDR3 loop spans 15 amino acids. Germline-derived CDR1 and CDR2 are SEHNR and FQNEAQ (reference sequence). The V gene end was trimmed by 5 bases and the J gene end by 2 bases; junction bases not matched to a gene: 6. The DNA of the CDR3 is TGTGCCAGCAGCCCTCCGGGACAGGGAAACACTGAAGCTTTCTTT. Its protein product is CASSPPGQGNTEAFF.

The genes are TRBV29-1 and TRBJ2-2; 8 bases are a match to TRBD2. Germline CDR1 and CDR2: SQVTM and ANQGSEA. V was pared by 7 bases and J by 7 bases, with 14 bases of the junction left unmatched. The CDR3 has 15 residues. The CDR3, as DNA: TGCAGCGCTACGAGGGTCAGCGGGAGTGGCGGGGAGCTGTTTTTT. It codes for CSATRVSGSGGELFF.

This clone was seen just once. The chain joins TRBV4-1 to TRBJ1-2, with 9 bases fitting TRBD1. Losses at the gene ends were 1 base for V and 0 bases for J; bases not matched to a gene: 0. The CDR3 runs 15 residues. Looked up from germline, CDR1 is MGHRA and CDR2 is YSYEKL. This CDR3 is CASSQGTGANYGYTF. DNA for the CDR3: TGCGCCAGCAGCCAAGGGACAGGGGCTAACTATGGCTACACCTTC.

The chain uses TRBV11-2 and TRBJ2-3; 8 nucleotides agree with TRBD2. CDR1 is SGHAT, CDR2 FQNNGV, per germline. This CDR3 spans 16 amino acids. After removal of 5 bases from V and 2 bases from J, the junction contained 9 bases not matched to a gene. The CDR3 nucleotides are TGTGCCAGCAGCCCCCTGGCGGGAGGCAACACAGATACGCAGTATTTT. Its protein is CASSPLAGGNTDTQYF.